Below, one T cell receptor (beta chain) is given with its context. Its antigen remains unknown. This sample is part of a study of shared clonotypes between healthy human individuals. The CDR3 consists of 13 residues. CDR1 is SEHNR, CDR2 FQNEAQ, per germline (reference sequence). V lost 5 bases and J 5 bases, leaving 11 bases between the germline ends. Study findings and constraints: An anticipated effect of sequencing depth on clonotype sharing among donors was recognized. Estimated richness values were generally larger in naive subsets than in memory subsets.

The method was immunoSEQ multiplex PCR; TCRdb's version includes in-frame clones alone and lacks a portion of them. Of under 1 million clones in the sample, 80% to 95% were seen once. Terminally differentiated effector memory CD45RA+ cells were left out of the naive CD8 fraction, which was CD45RO-negative and positively selected for CCR7. This TCR was recovered from a man younger than 45 in good health. The chain couples TRBV7-9 to TRBJ2-3; D possibly corresponds to TRBD2 (6 bases). The sample taken for sequencing was naive CD8+ T cells sorted from blood. Here the CDR3 reads CASSGPGLDTQYF. For the CDR3, the DNA is TGTGCCAGCAGCGGGCCGGGACTAGATACGCAGTATTTT. Full variable domain (rest looked up from reference TRBV7-9 and TRBJ2-3): DTGVSQNPRHKITKRGQNVTFRCDPISEHNRLYWYRQTLGQGPEFLTYFQNEAQLEKSRLLSDRFSAERPKGSFSTLEIQRTEQGDSAMYLCASSGPGLDTQYFGPGTRLTVL.